This record covers a single T cell receptor beta chain. Only in-frame clones appear in the TCRdb table, and some are missing; sequencing was by immunoSEQ multiplex PCR. Of about 230,000 clones listed, 81% are singletons. This record belongs to a study of blood T cell repertoires in COVID-19. The V end lost 5 bases, the J end lost 0 bases, and 23 bases lay between the germline ends. Germline-derived CDR1 and CDR2 are SGHTA and FQGNSA. This CDR3 comprises 19 residues. The sequence came from an elderly woman with acute or convalescent COVID-19. V is TRBV7-2 and J is TRBJ2-4; perhaps TRBD1 as D (5 bases). The sequencing sample was made of peripheral blood. The DNA of the CDR3 is TGTGCCAGCAGCACAGCAATAACAGGCCAGTTTAGAGCCAAAAACATTCAGTACTTC. It specifies CASSTAITGQFRAKNIQYF.